The 6 T cell receptor beta chains given below trace back to one sample, sequenced in a study of identical twins. MiXCR was run by TCRdb on the 5' RACE reads, yielding one entry per CDR3 protein. The repertoire holds fewer than 900,000 distinct CDR3 sequences, with 15% to 20% as singletons. These same records also appear under a second study, on T cells expressing NK-cell markers.

Sequenced material: PBMCs. These receptor sequences come from a woman between 18 and 30 years old in good health.

The CDR3 spells CSARAGEDTQYF. The CDR3 bases are TGCAGTGCTAGAGCAGGGGAGGATACGCAGTATTTT. This chain joins TRBV20-1 and TRBJ2-3; maybe TRBD1 (6 bases). V was shortened by 1 base and J by 6 bases, with 8 bases between the two germline ends. This CDR3 spans 12 amino acids. Germline CDR1 reads DFQATT; CDR2 reads SNEGSKA (reference sequence).

This rearrangement joins TRBV29-1 to TRBJ1-2; the D gene is possibly TRBD1 (6 bases). The ends were cut back, 2 bases at V and 12 bases at J, with 10 bases in the middle. The CDR3 spans 10 residues. Looked up from germline, CDR1 is SQVTM and CDR2 is ANQGSEA. The CDR3 coding sequence is TGCAGCGTTGAATCTGGGGGCCACACCTTC. Amino acid sequence: CSVESGGHTF.

The V call is TRBV29-1, the J call TRBJ2-3, with 7 bases that match TRBD2. The CDR3 runs 13 residues. Trimming at V came to 6 bases and at J to 3 bases, leaving 6 bases not matched to a gene. Germline V gene data show CDR1 as SQVTM and CDR2 as ANQGSEA. The CDR3 DNA is TGCAGCGTGGGACTACCTGCGACAGATACGCAGTATTTT. This gives the protein CSVGLPATDTQYF.

The chain recombines TRBV12-3 or TRBV12-4 with TRBJ2-1; 7 bases are shared with TRBD2. Trimming removed 4 bases from V and 8 bases from J; junction bases left unmatched: 11. The CDR3 has 15 residues. CDR3 sequence: CASSWSPAGFDEQFF. For the CDR3, the DNA is TGTGCCAGCAGTTGGTCCCCAGCGGGATTCGATGAGCAGTTCTTC.

This clonotype was seen only a few times. The chain couples TRBV12-5 to TRBJ2-6; no definite D call. The germline V and J ends were trimmed by 7 bases and 1 base, with 5 bases remaining between them. Germline-derived CDR1 and CDR2 are LGHNT and FRNRAP. The CDR3 runs to 13 residues. The CDR3 DNA follows: TGTGCTAGTGCCCCATCTGGGGCCAACGTCCTGACTTTC. It encodes CASAPSGANVLTF.

The chain employs TRBV20-1 and TRBJ2-2, with TRBD1 as a possible D gene (6 bases). V gave up 6 bases and J gave up 7 bases, with 9 bases separating them. Germline CDR1 is DFQATT and CDR2 is SNEGSKA (reference sequence). The CDR3 is made up of 11 amino acids. The CDR3 loop is CSAEGGGELFF. The CDR3 DNA follows: TGCAGTGCCGAAGGGGGCGGGGAGCTGTTTTTT.